The 31 T cell receptor beta chains below all came from one sample that was sequenced in a study of B cell selection in AIRE deficiency. Assay used: immunoSEQ multiplex PCR; TCRdb lists only in-frame clones, some missing. The table has about 15,000 clones, about 93% seen once. Sorted regulatory T cells were CD4-positive, CD25-high and CD127-low or negative. Sequencing used Tregs sorted from PBMCs. Receptors originate from a human donor with AIRE deficiency.

V usage is TRBV7-9 and J usage is TRBJ2-6, with D possibly being TRBD2 (5 bases). Germline V CDR1 and CDR2: SEHNR, FQNEAQ (reference sequence). This CDR3 is built from 17 residues. V dropped 5 bases and J dropped 0 bases, with 14 bases sitting between them. In nucleotides, the CDR3 is TGTGCCAGCAGCCCATGGACTGGTAGCTCTGGGGCCAACGTCCTGACTTTC. Translated: CASSPWTGSSGANVLTF.

The V and J genes are TRBV5-1 and TRBJ2-7; 9 positions agree with TRBD1. J lost 7 bases, V lost 2 bases, and 16 bases had no gene match. Germline V CDR1 and CDR2: SGHRS, YFSETQ. This CDR3 region has 17 residues. In DNA, the CDR3 is TGCGCCAGCAGCTTCCTACCCGGACAGGGGCTCTTCTATGAGCAGTACTTC. Translation: CASSFLPGQGLFYEQYF.

The table lists this clone with a count of one. This chain connects TRBV7-9 to TRBJ2-2, with D possibly TRBD2 on 6 matching bases. CDR1 is SEHNR and CDR2 is FQNEAQ in the germline V gene (reference sequence). The CDR3 runs 16 residues. Trimming took 7 bases from V and 0 from J, leaving 15 bases between them. The CDR3 sequence is CASTREALPNTGELFF. The CDR3 coding sequence is TGTGCCAGCACCAGGGAGGCCCTCCCGAACACCGGGGAGCTGTTTTTT.

This clone was counted a few times. The V gene is TRBV5-4, the J gene TRBJ2-7; TRBD2 is a possible D gene (7 bases). CDR3 size: 16 residues. Germline V gene sequence: CDR1 SGHNT, CDR2 YYREEE (reference sequence). Between the trimmed V and J ends, which lost 2 bases and 7 bases, there was a span of 22 bases. The DNA of the CDR3 is TGTGCCAGCAGCTTCGGGGGGCGGCTCGGTGGTTTGGAGCAGTACTTC. Encoded protein: CASSFGGRLGGLEQYF.

CDR3 bases: TGTGCCAGCAGCCTAAACCTAGCGGGAGCGGTGAACATTCAGTACTTC. Its translation: CASSLNLAGAVNIQYF. The V and J genes are TRBV11-2 and TRBJ2-4, with TRBD2 matching 10 bases. The ends lost 5 bases at V and 7 bases at J; junction bases unmatched: 11. CDR1 is SGHAT and CDR2 is FQNNGV in the germline V gene. The CDR3 extends over 16 amino acids.

The gene calls are TRBV18 and TRBJ2-7; D is perhaps TRBD1 (5 bases). Germline lookup yields CDR1 KGHSH and CDR2 LQKENI. The CDR3 extends over 13 amino acids. Trimming took 3 bases from V and 7 from J, leaving 13 bases between them. The CDR3 region has the DNA TGTGCCAGCTCACCGGAAGGGGCCAGGGAGCAGTACTTC. It is translated as CASSPEGAREQYF.

The V call is TRBV11-1, the J call TRBJ2-1; the match to TRBD2 covers 12 bases. The CDR3 runs 15 residues. V lost 8 bases, J lost 3 bases, and 5 bases stayed unmatched. CDR1 and CDR2 from the germline V gene are SGHAT and FQDESV (reference sequence). CDR3 in DNA: TGTGCCAGCGAACTAGCGGGAGGCTACTACAATGAGCAGTTCTTC. This translates into CASELAGGYYNEQFF.

Notes on this clone: A read error may account for a junction end that differs from germline. The chain links TRBV7-9 to TRBJ1-1; 12 bases agree with TRBD1. Germline V gene sequence: CDR1 SEHNR, CDR2 FQNEAQ (reference sequence). This CDR3 contains 17 residues. The DNA for the CDR3 is TGTGCCAGCAGGTTAGTCCCGGGACAGGGGGCGAACACTGAAGCTTTCTTT. Translation: CASRLVPGQGANTEAFF. Looking up the rest from reference TRBV7-9 and TRBJ1-1 gives the full variable domain: DTGVSQNPRHKITKRGQNVTFRCDPISEHNRLYWYRQTLGQGPEFLTYFQNEAQLEKSRLLSDRFSAERPKGSFSTLEIQRTEQGDSAMYLCASRLVPGQGANTEAFFGQGTRLTVV.

The gene calls are TRBV27 and TRBJ2-3; perhaps TRBD2 as D (5 bases). V was cut by 5 bases and J by 2 bases, with 17 bases left in between. From germline, CDR1 is MNHEY and CDR2 SMNVEV (reference sequence). This CDR3 region has 16 residues. The CDR3 is CASSGSNSAATDTQYF. DNA of the CDR3: TGTGCCAGCAGTGGATCGAATAGCGCGGCCACAGATACGCAGTATTTT.

The J gene is TRBJ2-5, the V gene TRBV19, with 12 positions matching TRBD2. V lost 4 bases to trimming and J lost 5 bases; unmatched junction nucleotides: 14. The CDR3 runs 18 residues. CDR1 is LNHDA, CDR2 SQIVND, per germline (reference sequence). The CDR3 sequence is CASSTPSLAGGPWETQYF. CDR3 nucleotides: TGTGCCAGTAGTACACCCTCCCTAGCGGGAGGGCCTTGGGAGACCCAGTACTTC.

DNA for the CDR3: TGTGCCAGCAGCTTAGCGTTAGGGTCCCCCTACAATGAGCAGTTCTTC. Its protein is CASSLALGSPYNEQFF. The chain joins TRBV7-2 to TRBJ2-1; D remains ambiguous. The CDR3 is 16 residues long. The V gene's germline CDR1 is SGHTA and CDR2 FQGNSA. V gave up 0 bases and J gave up 2 bases, with 11 bases separating them.

V usage is TRBV4-3 and J usage is TRBJ2-1, with D unresolved. In germline, CDR1 is LGHNA, CDR2 YSLEER. This CDR3 region has 16 residues. V was cut by 0 bases and J by 0 bases, with 9 bases left in between. Here the CDR3 DNA reads TGCGCCAGCAGCCAAGATATGAGGACCTCCTACAATGAGCAGTTCTTC. As protein: CASSQDMRTSYNEQFF.

The chain joins TRBV19 to TRBJ2-1, with 8 bases identical to TRBD2. The ends lost 4 bases at V and 6 bases at J; junction bases unmatched: 5. Germline values: CDR1 LNHDA, CDR2 SQIVND (reference sequence). The CDR3 consists of 14 residues. CDR3 nucleotide sequence: TGTGCCAGTAGTACGACCGGGACTAGCAATGAGCAGTTCTTC. Protein sequence: CASSTTGTSNEQFF.

This chain links TRBV14 with TRBJ2-2; possibly TRBD1 or TRBD2 for D (5 bases each). Germline V gene sequence: CDR1 SGHDN, CDR2 FVKESK. V lost 0 bases and J 4 bases, leaving 12 bases between the germline ends. The CDR3 sequence is 16 residues long. Here the CDR3 reads CASSQDLPGSTGELFF. CDR3 nucleotides: TGTGCCAGCAGCCAAGATCTCCCAGGGAGCACCGGGGAGCTGTTTTTT.

This rearrangement joins TRBV19 to TRBJ1-2; unclear D gene. Looked up from germline, CDR1 is LNHDA and CDR2 is SQIVND (reference sequence). This CDR3 is 11 amino acids long. V was shortened by 8 bases and J by 7 bases, with 11 bases between the two germline ends. The CDR3 sequence is CASGVAGGYTF. The CDR3 DNA is TGTGCCAGTGGAGTGGCGGGTGGCTACACCTTC.

The chain has TRBV6-5 and TRBJ2-1, with D hard to call. V lost 5 bases and J lost 8, with 16 bases in between. This CDR3 spans 14 amino acids. CDR1 and CDR2 from the germline V gene are MNHEY and SVGAGI. CDR3 protein: CASSVRTARDEQFF. In nucleotides, the CDR3 is TGTGCCAGCAGTGTTCGGACCGCTCGCGATGAGCAGTTCTTC.

This sequence joins TRBV25-1 and TRBJ1-6; D gene ambiguous. With 6 bases removed from V and 10 bases from J, the gap between germline ends came to 13 bases. CDR1 MGHDK and CDR2 SYGVNS come from the germline V gene. This CDR3 is built from 13 residues. DNA for the CDR3: TGTGCCAGCAGACGGAATCAGAGATCACCCCTCCACTTT. Encoded protein: CASRRNQRSPLHF.

This rearrangement joins TRBV27 to TRBJ2-7; D gene uncertain. The ends were cut back, 3 bases at V and 0 bases at J, with 12 bases in the middle. This CDR3 is 15 amino acids long. Germline CDR1 is MNHEY and CDR2 is SMNVEV (reference sequence). CDR3 DNA sequence: TGTGCCAGCAGTTTTGCGGCCAGGAGCTCCTACGAGCAGTACTTC. Protein: CASSFAARSSYEQYF.

This sequence joins TRBV28 and TRBJ2-3, with 10 positions matching TRBD2. The CDR3 has 14 residues. V was pared by 6 bases and J by 1 base, with 1 base of the junction left unmatched. Looked up from germline, CDR1 is MDHEN and CDR2 is SYDVKM. This chain's CDR3 is CASRLAGGTDTQYF. CDR3 DNA sequence: TGTGCCAGCAGGCTAGCGGGAGGCACAGATACGCAGTATTTT.

A single count supports this clone. The V gene is TRBV5-1, the J gene TRBJ2-5; D is undetermined. Germline V gene data show CDR1 as SGHRS and CDR2 as YFSETQ. The length of the CDR3 is 13 residues. Trimming removed 2 bases from V and 2 bases from J, with 7 bases in between. The CDR3 DNA is TGCGCCAGCAGCTTAGCCCTTCAAGAGACCCAGTACTTC. It codes for CASSLALQETQYF.

The chain links TRBV5-8 to TRBJ2-7; 9 nucleotides agree with TRBD1. Germline CDR1 SGHTS, CDR2 YDEGEE. The CDR3 spans 15 residues. The junction had 6 bases not matched to a gene; V was cut back by 0 bases and J by 5 bases. CDR3 DNA sequence: TGTGCCAGCAGCTTGGTTGGGACAGGGTGGGACGAGCAGTACTTC. Translated: CASSLVGTGWDEQYF.

CDR3 bases: TGTGCCAGCAGTTGGGACAGGGGATACACCGGGGAGCTGTTTTTT. It yields the protein CASSWDRGYTGELFF. The chain is built from TRBV27 and TRBJ2-2; 10 nucleotides align to TRBD1. CDR3 length: 15 residues. Per the germline V gene, CDR1 is MNHEY and CDR2 is SMNVEV (reference sequence). J lost 3 bases, V lost 4 bases, and 2 bases had no gene match.

The chain employs TRBV18 and TRBJ1-1; a weak D match, TRBD1 (5 bases). V lost 8 bases and J lost 4, with 14 bases in between. The V gene's germline CDR1 is KGHSH and CDR2 LQKENI. This CDR3 is 13 amino acids long. CDR3 amino acids: CASLYGGTTEAFF. In DNA, the CDR3 is TGTGCCAGCCTTTATGGGGGGACCACTGAAGCTTTCTTT.

The chain carries TRBV2 and TRBJ2-3, with 12 nucleotides matching TRBD2. CDR1 and CDR2 from the germline V gene are SNHLY and FYNNEI. The CDR3 sequence is 16 residues long. V lost 4 bases and J lost 4; bases outside the gene matches: 6. CDR3 sequence: CASSGFLAGGPDTQYF. The CDR3 coding sequence is TGTGCCAGCAGTGGCTTCCTAGCGGGAGGGCCAGATACGCAGTATTTT.

The rearrangement uses TRBV5-1 and TRBJ1-4; 8 bases map to TRBD1. Germline CDR1 SGHRS, CDR2 YFSETQ. The V segment lost 1 base and the J segment 7 bases; nucleotides outside the gene matches: 0. The CDR3 covers 13 residues. CDR3 region: CASSLTGGEKLFF. The DNA for the CDR3 is TGCGCCAGCAGCTTGACAGGGGGTGAAAAACTGTTTTTT.

The chain employs TRBV28 and TRBJ2-7; D may be TRBD1 (6 bases). The V gene lost 6 bases and the J gene lost 6 bases, with 15 bases spanning the gap. The germline CDR1 and CDR2 sequences are MDHEN and SYDVKM. This CDR3 is built from 13 residues. This CDR3 reads CASSEDRFREQYF. Here the CDR3 DNA reads TGTGCCAGCAGCGAGGACAGATTCCGCGAGCAGTACTTC.

Comments on this clone: Sequence at one end of the junction differs from germline and may be a read error. The CDR3 spells CASSRSGTGSSEQYF. DNA of the CDR3: TGTGCCAGCAGTCGTTCCGGGACAGGGTCCTCCGAGCAGTACTTC. V is TRBV28 and J is TRBJ2-7, with 9 bases matching TRBD1. Germline V lookup: CDR1 MDHEN, CDR2 SYDVKM. This CDR3 contains 15 residues.

Turning to this clone: Different DNA sequences within this sample yield the same CDR3. The rearrangement uses TRBV6-6 and TRBJ1-1; D perhaps matches TRBD1 (5 bases). Trimming removed 6 bases from V and 4 bases from J, with 9 bases in between. Germline loops: CDR1 MNHNY, CDR2 SVGAGI (reference sequence). The CDR3 length is 12 residues. The CDR3 here is CASRVTGTEAFF. Here the CDR3 DNA reads TGTGCCAGCAGAGTAACAGGCACTGAAGCTTTCTTT.

The CDR3 spells CASTGALLREQFF. CDR3 bases: TGTGCCAGCACCGGGGCCCTTTTACGCGAGCAGTTCTTC. The chain carries TRBV2 and TRBJ2-1; either TRBD1 or TRBD2 may fit D (5 bases each). The V end was cut by 7 bases, the J end by 10 bases, with 17 bases between. Germline V gene data show CDR1 as SNHLY and CDR2 as FYNNEI. The CDR3 totals 13 residues.

This chain connects TRBV5-1 to TRBJ2-7; D unresolved. Germline lookup yields CDR1 SGHRS and CDR2 YFSETQ. This CDR3 contains 12 residues. V was shortened by 4 bases and J by 6 bases, with 11 bases between the two germline ends. CDR3 sequence: CASSRELAEQYF. The DNA of the CDR3 is TGCGCCAGCAGCCGAGAACTGGCCGAGCAGTACTTC.

The chain is built from TRBV19 and TRBJ2-4; TRBD2 is a possible D gene (6 bases). Germline V gene data show CDR1 as LNHDA and CDR2 as SQIVND (reference sequence). Trimming took 7 bases from V and 0 from J, leaving 13 bases between them. CDR3 length: 15 residues. CDR3 sequence: CASKETRIAKNIQYF. The CDR3 DNA sequence: TGTGCCAGTAAGGAGACTAGAATAGCCAAAAACATTCAGTACTTC.